The clone carrying this TCR beta chain has a handful of counts. Antigen: not known. J was trimmed by 12 bases and V by 7 bases; bases with no gene match: 11. This CDR3 has 13 residues. The source of the sample is a study of T-cell reconstitution after alpha-beta-depleted transplantation in children. Study-level results: From surviving recipient T cells and thymic progenitors came the high day-60 TCRbeta diversity observed in some patients. There were reportedly several hundred expanded graft clones from which alpha-beta T cells came about two months after transplant. A year had passed since transplant, and T-cell counts and diversity by then came mostly from newly produced T cells.

For TCRbeta, the library was prepared with unique molecular identifiers. TCRdb ran MiXCR on the PCR reads and lists one entry per CDR3 protein. This table has about 1,000,000 distinct CDR3 sequences, about 26% appearing once. The origin of this receptor is a boy less than two years old who had a stem cell transplant for SCID, so the T cells may come from the graft donor. This rearrangement joins TRBV12-3 or TRBV12-4 to TRBJ1-4, with 7 bases lining up with TRBD1. The input for sequencing was PBMCs, mostly from graft donor cells, taken 360 days after TCRalphabeta/CD19-depleted stem cell transplant. CDR3 coding DNA: TGTGCCAGCACAGGACAGGAATTCGCGGAACTGTTTTTT. Protein sequence: CASTGQEFAELFF.